The source of this T cell receptor beta chain is a study of T cells in Graves' hyperthyroidism and ophthalmopathy. Overall study findings and caveats: Ophthalmopathy was identified by the model a median 6.5 months ahead of onset. In the analysis, a 13 V-J model separated ophthalmopathy from stable hyperthyroidism.

This clonotype was counted many times. The antigen is unknown. Ophthalmopathy in the patients scored at least 3 on Clinical Activity Score and at least 4 on NOSPECS grade, lasting under 3 months. The PBMCs were taken from approximately 9 ml of fresh peripheral blood. The CDR3 extends over 17 amino acids. The ends lost 3 bases at V and 1 base at J; junction bases unmatched: 10. Germline loops: CDR1 GTSNPN, CDR2 SVGIG (reference sequence). TCR beta CDR3 region amplification was performed from RNA transcripts. The HTBI primer set drove a first-round RT-PCR of the TCR CDR3. TCRdb reanalysed the multiplex PCR reads using MiXCR and keeps one entry per CDR3 protein. The sample lists around 240,000 distinct CDR3 sequences, 16% occurring once.

Material: blood. This TCR came from a woman under 30 with Graves' ophthalmopathy. The chain recombines TRBV30 with TRBJ2-1; 9 nucleotides line up with TRBD2. The CDR3 region is CAWRAGSGSPSYNEQFF. The CDR3 coding sequence is TGTGCCTGGAGAGCCGGTAGCGGGAGCCCTTCCTACAATGAGCAGTTCTTC.